This TCR beta chain was identified in a study of blood T cell repertoires in COVID-19 (dated by TCRdb to 2018 to 2021). Broadly, across the study: Samples from collaborators originated in the United States, Italy and Spain and spanned both the acute and convalescent phases of COVID-19. The material from the prospective study consisted of cDNA or gDNA derived from T cells, B-cell-depleted T cells, or PBMCs. The dataset comprised deeply sampled blood TCRbeta repertoires from subjects exposed to, actively infected with, or recovered from COVID-19. A freely available public database, intended as a resource for researchers studying the immune response to SARS-CoV-2, is where the repertoires were released. Samples were obtained from the ongoing ImmuneRACE study (first 160 participants) and from about 1,300 subjects provided by 6 global collaborators. Nearly every sample came with metadata listing a de-identified subject ID, COVID-19 status, age in years and sex. Where available, HLA class I and class II types were obtained from metadata supplied by the sample provider rather than from assay-based typing.

Remarks on this clone: This clone's antigen is unknown. No qualities accompany the bases; no much larger clone lies one base away.

What the work shows at the level of the full study, not this receptor alone: The quantity of clinical and demographic metadata differed by source and by participant and was supplied without curation.

A second Seattle source provided samples from volunteer blood donors who had recovered from COVID-19. Collaborating institutions collected whole blood in K2EDTA tubes following their own protocols. For TCRbeta analysis, collaborator samples were shipped as frozen whole blood, as isolated PBMCs, or as DNA extracted from either sample type. V is pruned by 4 bases and J by 1 base, leaving 8 bases of the junction without a gene match. CDR1 and CDR2, looked up from the germline V gene, are SGHRS and YFSETQ. From its cysteine to its phenylalanine, the CDR3 spans 16 amino acids. CDR3 DNA is the only sequence kept; it has 48 bases, read in frame from the first base. The immunoSEQ Assay, a bias-controlled multiplex PCR, was used to amplify TCRbeta CDR3 regions from genomic DNA. Processing in the source paper ran as follows. The number of nucleated cells in each sample was estimated from the amplification of reference gene primers within the assay. Sequence reads were collapsed and filtered to measure the absolute abundance of every unique TCRbeta CDR3 rearrangement. Productive Simpson clonality was computed per sample as the square root of Simpson's diversity index over productive rearrangements. What TCRdb holds here is the immuneACCESS table cut down to in-frame rearrangements. Part of the clones is not present; checked against another copy, under half of the missing clones reflect an unresolved V gene, and the others are unexplained. V and J calls and clone size are those listed in that table; D and trimming were worked out from the DNA. Present in this sample are a few hundred thousand clones, around 86% of which were seen just once. The top ten constitute around 10% of the sample.

The chain employs TRBV5-1 and TRBJ2-1; 7 bases in the middle match TRBD1. This receptor was identified in a middle-aged man who had recovered from COVID-19. Sequenced sample: peripheral blood. CDR3 sequence: CASSPTGVGSYNEQFF. The nucleotides are TGCGCCAGCAGCCCCACAGGGGTAGGGTCCTACAATGAGCAGTTCTTC.